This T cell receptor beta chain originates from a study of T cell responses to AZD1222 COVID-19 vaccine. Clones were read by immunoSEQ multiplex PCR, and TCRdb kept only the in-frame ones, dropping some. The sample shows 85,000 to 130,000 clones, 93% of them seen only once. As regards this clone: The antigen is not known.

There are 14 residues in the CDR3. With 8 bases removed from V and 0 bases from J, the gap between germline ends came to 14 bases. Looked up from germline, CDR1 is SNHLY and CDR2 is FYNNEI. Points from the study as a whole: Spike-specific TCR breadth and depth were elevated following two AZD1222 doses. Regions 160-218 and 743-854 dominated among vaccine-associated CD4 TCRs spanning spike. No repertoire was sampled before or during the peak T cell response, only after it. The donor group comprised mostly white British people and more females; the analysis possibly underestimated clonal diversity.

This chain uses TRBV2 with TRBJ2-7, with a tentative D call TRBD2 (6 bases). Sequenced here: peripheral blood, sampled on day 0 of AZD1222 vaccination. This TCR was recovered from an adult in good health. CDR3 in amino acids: CASRLAHSSYEQYF. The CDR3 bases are TGTGCCAGCCGGCTAGCGCATAGCTCCTACGAGCAGTACTTC.